These T cell receptor beta chains were read from a single sample in a study of T cells expressing NK-cell markers. From the 5' RACE reads, TCRdb lists one entry per CDR3 protein and no DNA. The specimen's table records roughly 390,000 distinct CDR3 sequences. Sequencing was carried out using blood T cells: a sorted CD56 or NKG2C T cell subset, CD4+ or CD8+ T cells, or bulk PBMC T cells (not recorded which). Receptors originate from a man aged 18-69 years in good health. The CDR3 runs from the conserved cysteine through the conserved F or W.

TRBV7-2,TRBJ2-7,CASSFGQGATYEQYF
TRBV5-4,TRBJ2-1,CASSHSLGSYNEQFF
TRBV5-4,TRBJ2-5,CASSYWTRWETQYF
TRBV6-1,TRBJ2-6,CASIDRGPSGANVLTF
TRBV7-2,TRBJ2-1,CASSTPGLAGGNEQFF
TRBV6-1,TRBJ1-4,CASSDPGAVEKLFF
TRBV19,TRBJ2-1,CASSTLWGGPHNEQFF
TRBV7-9,TRBJ2-2,CASSSPGLVNTGELFF
TRBV24-1,TRBJ2-3,CATSDSSSPTDTQYF
TRBV11-2,TRBJ2-7,CASSRTSGYEQYF
TRBV7-2,TRBJ2-7,CASSLRPAGTSNEQYF
TRBV28,TRBJ2-1,CASRLGTYNEQFF
TRBV4-1,TRBJ2-3,CASSLKGAGVDTQYF
TRBV29-1,TRBJ2-5,CSVVRINDQETQYF
TRBV5-1,TRBJ2-5,CASSPQAGTRETQYF
TRBV9,TRBJ1-5,CASSVAGQRDQPQHF
TRBV5-1,TRBJ2-1,CASSLLAGVRNEQFF
TRBV12-3/TRBV12-4,TRBJ2-2,CASSPSGVRLTITGELFF